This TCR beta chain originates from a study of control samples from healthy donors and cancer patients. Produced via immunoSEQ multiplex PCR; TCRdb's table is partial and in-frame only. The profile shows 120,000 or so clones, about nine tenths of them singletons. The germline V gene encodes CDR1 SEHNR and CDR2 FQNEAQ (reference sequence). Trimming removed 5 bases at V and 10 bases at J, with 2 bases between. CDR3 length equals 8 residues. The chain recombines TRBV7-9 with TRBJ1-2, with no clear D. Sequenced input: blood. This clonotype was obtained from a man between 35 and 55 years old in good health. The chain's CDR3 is CASSVYTF. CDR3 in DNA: TGTGCCAGCAGCGTCTACACCTTC.